Following are 14 T cell receptor beta chains from one sample sequenced in a study of cytomegalovirus exposure and HLA in healthy donors. PCR primers comprised 60 Vbeta and 13 Jbeta primers. The table came from immunoSEQ multiplex PCR; TCRdb's copy has only in-frame clones and leaves some out. Of under 150,000 clones in the sample, about 80% are singletons; the top ten hold around 4.3%. Material: PBMCs. The receptors shown here come from a man in his forties in good health and CMV-seropositive.

The chain combines TRBV30 with TRBJ1-5; D uncertain. Germline CDR1 GTSNPN, CDR2 SVGIG (reference sequence). The CDR3 covers 13 residues. V lost 7 bases and J 2 bases, leaving 12 bases between the germline ends. The CDR3 nucleotides read TGTGCCTCACAAGCGGGTGGCAATCAGCCCCAGCATTTT. It encodes CASQAGGNQPQHF.

This rearrangement joins TRBV29-1 to TRBJ2-5; 7 nucleotides agree with TRBD2. Germline CDR1 reads SQVTM; CDR2 reads ANQGSEA. J was trimmed by 5 bases and V by 3 bases; bases with no gene match: 3. The CDR3 is 12 amino acids. CDR3 coding DNA: TGCAGCGTTGACCCCGGGGGGGAGACCCAGTACTTC. Its translation: CSVDPGGETQYF.

This clone showed up just once. The chain carries TRBV6-4 and TRBJ1-1, with 9 bases identical to TRBD1. The germline gives CDR1 MRHNA, CDR2 SNTAGT. V lost 7 bases to trimming and J lost 3 bases; unmatched junction nucleotides: 3. The CDR3 extends over 13 amino acids. The CDR3 DNA reads as TGTGCCAGCAAAAGGACAGGGGACACTGAAGCTTTCTTT. Encoded protein: CASKRTGDTEAFF.

The gene calls are TRBV7-9 and TRBJ1-1; D is ambiguous. V lost 5 bases, J lost 7 bases, and 11 bases lay in between. Germline values: CDR1 SEHNR, CDR2 FQNEAQ (reference sequence). The CDR3 runs to 12 residues. CDR3 sequence reads: CASSHTDYEAFF. The DNA of the CDR3 is TGTGCCAGCAGCCACACCGACTATGAAGCTTTCTTT.

The V call is TRBV10-1, the J call TRBJ2-2; TRBD1 aligns across 7 bases. This CDR3 contains 15 residues. V shed 5 bases, J shed 0 bases, and the junction held 3 bases outside the gene matches. Germline-derived CDR1 and CDR2 are WNHNN and SYGVQD (reference sequence). The DNA of the CDR3 is TGCGCCAGCAGTCCCGGGACAGCGAACACCGGGGAGCTGTTTTTT. This encodes CASSPGTANTGELFF.

The chain uses TRBV7-2 and TRBJ1-2, with TRBD1 matching 7 bases. Germline CDR1 SGHTA, CDR2 FQGNSA. With 4 bases clipped from V and 8 bases from J, the junction kept 7 bases outside the gene matches. The CDR3 consists of 13 residues. In DNA form, the CDR3 reads TGTGCCAGCAGCTACGACAGGGATCGAGGCTACACCTTC. It codes for CASSYDRDRGYTF.

The gene calls are TRBV19 and TRBJ1-2; D unclear. The length of the CDR3 is 13 residues. Trimming took 5 bases from V and 5 from J, leaving 12 bases between them. Germline V gene lookup returns CDR1 LNHDA and CDR2 SQIVND (reference sequence). DNA of the CDR3: TGTGCCAGTAGTGCAGAGGCCCTATATGGCTACACCTTC. Its translation is CASSAEALYGYTF.

This chain joins TRBV19 and TRBJ2-7; 8 nucleotides agree with TRBD1. CDR1 LNHDA and CDR2 SQIVND come from the germline V gene (reference sequence). V lost 5 bases and J lost 5; bases outside the gene matches: 5. This CDR3 has 13 amino acids. Written as DNA, the CDR3 is TGTGCCAGTAGTCGACAGGGGAAAGACGAGCAGTACTTC. Amino acid sequence: CASSRQGKDEQYF.

The chain uses TRBV27 and TRBJ2-7, with a possible D match to TRBD2 (5 bases). Per the germline V gene, CDR1 is MNHEY and CDR2 is SMNVEV (reference sequence). The CDR3 loop spans 13 amino acids. The V end was cut by 5 bases, the J end by 3 bases, with 11 bases between. CDR3 nucleotides: TGTGCCAGCAGTCCCGGGATCTACTACGAGCAGTACTTC. This codes for CASSPGIYYEQYF.

The V gene is TRBV19, the J gene TRBJ1-1; D possibly corresponds to TRBD1 (6 bases). This CDR3 has 14 amino acids. The V end was cut by 4 bases, the J end by 6 bases, with 15 bases between. CDR1 is LNHDA and CDR2 is SQIVND in the germline V gene (reference sequence). CDR3 residues: CASSKQGRLPEAFF. The CDR3 nucleotides are TGTGCCAGTAGTAAACAGGGTCGCCTCCCTGAAGCTTTCTTT.

The rearrangement uses TRBV10-3 and TRBJ2-7, with TRBD2 as a possible D gene (7 bases). The CDR3 covers 13 residues. V lost 6 bases and J 4 bases, leaving 13 bases between the germline ends. Germline values: CDR1 ENHRY, CDR2 SYGVKD. CDR3 nucleotide sequence: TGTGCCATCAGCCAGGGAGGGGGGTACGAGCAGTACTTC. Protein product: CAISQGGGYEQYF.

This clone has only a few counts. The chain uses TRBV29-1 and TRBJ2-3; 12 nucleotides match TRBD2. The CDR3 runs to 16 residues. Germline V gives CDR1 SQVTM, CDR2 ANQGSEA. The V and J ends lost 6 bases and 0 bases, in that order; junction bases with no gene match: 7. The CDR3 here is CSVARLAGDSTDTQYF. The CDR3 DNA reads as TGCAGCGTAGCCAGACTAGCGGGGGATAGCACAGATACGCAGTATTTT.

The chain links TRBV9 to TRBJ1-3; maybe TRBD1 (6 bases). Germline values: CDR1 SGDLS, CDR2 YYNGEE. Trimming stripped 3 bases from V and 2 bases from J, with 15 bases between. The CDR3 loop spans 16 amino acids. This CDR3 reads CASSGVTGDAGNTIYF. The CDR3 nucleotides read TGTGCCAGCAGCGGGGTGACAGGCGACGCTGGAAACACCATATATTTT.

V usage is TRBV5-1 and J usage is TRBJ1-2; no firm D call. Trimming left V 0 bases short and J 4 bases short, with 10 bases between. Looked up from germline, CDR1 is SGHRS and CDR2 is YFSETQ. This CDR3 spans 14 amino acids. The CDR3 protein is CASSLEAETYGYTF. CDR3 bases: TGCGCCAGCAGCTTGGAGGCGGAGACCTATGGCTACACCTTC. Complete variable domain (other parts from reference TRBV5-1 and TRBJ1-2): KAGVTQTPRYLIKTRGQQVTLSCSPISGHRSVSWYQQTPGQGLQFLFEYFSETQRNKGNFPGRFSGRQFSNSRSEMNVSTLELGDSALYLCASSLEAETYGYTFGSGTRLTVV.